Relative to its sample, the clone carrying this T cell receptor beta chain is medium-sized. As yet, its antigen is unknown. This specimen comes from a study of spatial heterogeneity in lung cancer. Study results and caveats: Ubiquitous and regional nonsynonymous mutations were tracked by counts of ubiquitous and regional expanded TCRs, respectively. The number of expanded tumor alpha and beta chains correlated with mutation number.

TCRdb independently ran MiXCR on the 5' RACE reads; one entry per CDR3 protein. This repertoire shows 15,000 to 20,000 distinct CDR3 sequences, around 6.9% found once; its top ten account for about 3.5%. Time point specified: sample taken at primary tumor resection. Whole RNA was taken from tumor, nontumor lung or frozen PBMC; it was then sequenced unsorted. Germline V gives CDR1 SGHTA, CDR2 FQGNSA. The ends lost 1 base at V and 2 bases at J; junction bases unmatched: 2. The CDR3 loop spans 16 amino acids. Specimen: lung tumor tissue, collected at surgery. The TCR sequence derives from a female donor with early-stage non-small cell lung cancer. This chain connects TRBV7-2 to TRBJ2-3, with TRBD2 identical over 11 bases. The CDR3 sequence: CASSLGLAGTTDTQYF. CDR3 DNA sequence: TGTGCCAGCAGCTTAGGACTAGCGGGAACCACAGATACGCAGTATTTT. Complete variable domain (other parts from reference TRBV7-2 and TRBJ2-3): GAGVSQSPSNKVTEKGKDVELRCDPISGHTALYWYRQSLGQGLEFLIYFQGNSAPDKSGLPSDRFSAERTGGSVSTLTIQRTQQEDSAVYLCASSLGLAGTTDTQYFGPGTRLTVL.